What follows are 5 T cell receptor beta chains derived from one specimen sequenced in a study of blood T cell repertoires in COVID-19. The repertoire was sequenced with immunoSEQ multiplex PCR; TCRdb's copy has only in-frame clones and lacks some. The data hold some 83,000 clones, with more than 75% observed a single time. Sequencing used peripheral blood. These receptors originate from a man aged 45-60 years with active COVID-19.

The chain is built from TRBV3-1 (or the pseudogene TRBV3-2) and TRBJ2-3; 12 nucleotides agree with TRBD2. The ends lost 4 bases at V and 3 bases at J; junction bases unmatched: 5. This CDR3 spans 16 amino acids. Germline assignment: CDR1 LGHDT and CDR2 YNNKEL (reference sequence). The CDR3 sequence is CASSLASGGGTDTQYF. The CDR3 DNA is TGTGCCAGCAGCCTGGCTAGCGGGGGGGGGACAGATACGCAGTATTTT.

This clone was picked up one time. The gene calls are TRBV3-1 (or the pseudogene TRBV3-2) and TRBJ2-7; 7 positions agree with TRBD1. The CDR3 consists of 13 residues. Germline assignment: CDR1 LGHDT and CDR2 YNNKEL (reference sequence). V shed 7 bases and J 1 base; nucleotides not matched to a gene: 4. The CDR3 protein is CASTRQGSYEQYF. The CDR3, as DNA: TGTGCCAGCACAAGACAGGGATCCTACGAGCAGTACTTC.

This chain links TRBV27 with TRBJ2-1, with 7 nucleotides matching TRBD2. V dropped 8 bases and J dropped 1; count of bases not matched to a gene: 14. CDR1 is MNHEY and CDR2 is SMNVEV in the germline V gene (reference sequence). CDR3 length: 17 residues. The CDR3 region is CASAEYSSGLSYNEQFF. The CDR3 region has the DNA TGTGCCAGCGCAGAATATTCATCGGGACTATCCTACAATGAGCAGTTCTTC.

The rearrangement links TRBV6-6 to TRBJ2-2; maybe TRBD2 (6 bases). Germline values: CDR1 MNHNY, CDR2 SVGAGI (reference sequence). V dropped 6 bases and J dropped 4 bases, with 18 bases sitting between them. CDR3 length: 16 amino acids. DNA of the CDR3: TGTGCCAGCAGCCGGGACTTTATGGGAACCACCGGGGAGCTGTTTTTT. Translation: CASSRDFMGTTGELFF.

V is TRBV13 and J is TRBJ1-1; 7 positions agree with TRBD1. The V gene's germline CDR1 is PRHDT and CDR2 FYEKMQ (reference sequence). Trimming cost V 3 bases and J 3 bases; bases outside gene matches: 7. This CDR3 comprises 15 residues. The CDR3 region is CASSLNRGVYTEAFF. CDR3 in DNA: TGTGCCAGCAGCTTGAACAGGGGAGTGTACACTGAAGCTTTCTTT.